A single sample is the source of the 18 T cell receptor beta chains below, sequenced in a study of T-cell memory formation after mild COVID-19. TCRdb re-analysed the 5' RACE reads in MiXCR, keeping a single row per CDR3 protein. Here the sample spans about 360,000 distinct CDR3 sequences, around 14% being singletons. The sequencing sample was made of PBMCs or a T cell subset sorted from them (not recorded which). The receptors were sampled from a man between 18 and 35 years old who had mild COVID-19 (a few samples of this study predate the infection). Cell type and time point are not known.

The rearrangement links TRBV4-3 to TRBJ2-6, with 9 bases that match TRBD1. The CDR3 has 21 amino acids. V lost 0 bases to trimming and J lost 2 bases; unmatched junction nucleotides: 14. Germline V CDR1 and CDR2: LGHNA, YSLEER. The CDR3 protein is CASSQDRKQGALKTGANVLTF. The DNA of the CDR3 is TGCGCCAGCAGCCAAGACCGAAAACAGGGGGCCTTAAAAACTGGGGCCAACGTCCTGACTTTC.

In this sample, this clonotype turned up a few times. V usage is TRBV7-2 and J usage is TRBJ1-5, with 8 positions matching TRBD1. The CDR3 length is 16 residues. Germline V lookup: CDR1 SGHTA, CDR2 FQGNSA. V lost 1 base, J lost 7 bases, and 9 bases stayed unmatched. The CDR3 reads CASSLVGQGAWQPQHF. In DNA form, the CDR3 reads TGTGCCAGCAGCTTAGTAGGCCAGGGGGCATGGCAGCCCCAGCATTTT.

This clonotype was detected a few times. This rearrangement joins TRBV7-2 to TRBJ2-3; 7 bases match TRBD2. The V segment lost 1 base and the J segment 13 bases; nucleotides outside the gene matches: 5. Germline V gene data show CDR1 as SGHTA and CDR2 as FQGNSA. This CDR3 contains 12 residues. For the CDR3, the DNA is TGTGCCAGCAGCTTAGGCGGGGGAGAAAAGTATTTT. Amino acids: CASSLGGGEKYF.

A few counts support this clonotype. This chain links TRBV12-5 with TRBJ2-2; D call uncertain. The V gene's germline CDR1 is LGHNT and CDR2 FRNRAP. V lost 1 base and J lost 7, with 7 bases in between. The CDR3 sequence is 13 residues long. CDR3 amino acids: CASGLGQLGELFF. CDR3 sequence (DNA): TGTGCTAGTGGTTTGGGGCAGCTCGGGGAGCTGTTTTTT.

The chain carries TRBV7-9 and TRBJ2-3; D assignment may be TRBD1 or TRBD2 (5 bases each). This CDR3 contains 15 residues. Trimming cost V 4 bases and J 4 bases, with 15 bases left between them. Germline CDR1 is SEHNR and CDR2 is FQNEAQ (reference sequence). CDR3 in amino acids: CASSWTLSESDTQYF. DNA for the CDR3: TGTGCCAGCAGCTGGACACTTAGCGAGTCAGATACGCAGTATTTT.

This clonotype has just a few counts. The V and J genes are TRBV2 and TRBJ2-3, with 7 bases lining up with TRBD1. The CDR3 contains 14 residues. CDR1 SNHLY and CDR2 FYNNEI come from the germline V gene. The ends lost 6 bases at V and 1 base at J; junction bases unmatched: 4. CDR3 sequence: CASRRGRGTDTQYF. The CDR3 DNA reads as TGTGCCAGCAGAAGGGGGCGCGGCACAGATACGCAGTATTTT.

This chain links TRBV7-3 with TRBJ2-7; 9 bases match TRBD1. Per germline, CDR1 SGHTA and CDR2 FQGTGA. The CDR3 spans 15 residues. The V and J ends lost 5 bases and 4 bases, in that order; junction bases with no gene match: 9. The DNA for the CDR3 is TGTGCCAGCAGCGCTTCCGGGACAGGGTATTACGAGCAGTACTTC. Translated: CASSASGTGYYEQYF.

The gene calls are TRBV29-1 and TRBJ2-1, with D unclear. Deletions cut 8 bases from V and 2 bases from J, with 7 bases between. Germline lookup yields CDR1 SQVTM and CDR2 ANQGSEA. The CDR3 has 11 amino acids. As DNA, the CDR3 is TGCAGCAAACGTACCTACAATGAGCAGTTCTTC. It yields the protein CSKRTYNEQFF.

This clonotype came up a few times. This chain joins TRBV4-3 and TRBJ2-4, with TRBD2 as a possible D gene (6 bases). The CDR3 has 15 residues. The V and J ends lost 5 bases and 8 bases respectively, with 19 bases between them. CDR1 is LGHNA and CDR2 is YSLEER in the germline V gene. CDR3 sequence reads: CASSSRGAGGDIQYF. The CDR3 DNA reads TGCGCCAGCAGCTCCCGTGGAGCCGGCGGGGACATTCAGTACTTC.

This chain links TRBV18 with TRBJ1-5, with a weak D call TRBD1 (6 bases). There are 14 residues in the CDR3. CDR1 and CDR2 (germline): KGHSH, LQKENI. Trimming took off 2 bases at V and 5 bases at J, with 10 bases between the two ends. The CDR3 nucleotides are TGTGCCAGCTCACCATGGACAGTAGATCAGCCCCAGCATTTT. This gives the protein CASSPWTVDQPQHF.

This clonotype occurred many times. The chain is built from TRBV7-2 and TRBJ2-7; 9 nucleotides agree with TRBD1. Losses at the gene ends were 0 bases for V and 4 bases for J; bases not matched to a gene: 1. The CDR3 is 14 amino acids. From germline, CDR1 is SGHTA and CDR2 FQGNSA. CDR3 in DNA: TGTGCCAGCAGCTTAGCGGGACAGGGATACGAGCAGTACGTC. This sequence encodes CASSLAGQGYEQYV.

This chain connects TRBV2 to TRBJ2-3; D is uncertain. This CDR3 is built from 14 residues. V was trimmed by 1 base and J by 4 bases, leaving 9 bases between them. CDR1 SNHLY and CDR2 FYNNEI come from the germline V gene. The CDR3 DNA reads TGTGCCAGCAGTGAAGGGAGCGTGCCAGATACGCAGTATTTT. Protein product: CASSEGSVPDTQYF.

This rearrangement joins TRBV28 to TRBJ1-1, with D possibly TRBD1 on 6 matching bases. This CDR3 spans 13 amino acids. The germline V gene has CDR1 MDHEN and CDR2 SYDVKM. V gave up 7 bases and J gave up 4 bases, with 13 bases separating them. CDR3 DNA: TGTGCCAGCATCTTTACAGGGACCACTGAAGCTTTCTTT. Protein: CASIFTGTTEAFF.

This clonotype was counted ten times or more. J is TRBJ2-3 and V is TRBV20-1, with TRBD2 matching over 7 bases. CDR1 and CDR2 (germline): DFQATT, SNEGSKA (reference sequence). The CDR3 spans 14 residues. V was pared by 5 bases and J by 4 bases, with 9 bases of the junction left unmatched. The CDR3 here is CSAPRTRRADTQYF. The CDR3 DNA reads as TGCAGTGCTCCCCGGACTAGACGGGCAGATACGCAGTATTTT.

In this sample, this clonotype turned up many times. This chain links TRBV7-2 with TRBJ2-7; the D gene could be TRBD1 or TRBD2 (5 bases each). Trimming pared 5 bases from V and 2 bases from J, leaving 16 bases between. Germline loops: CDR1 SGHTA, CDR2 FQGNSA. This CDR3 has 15 residues. The CDR3 protein is CASSPNMGDPYEQYF. Written as DNA, the CDR3 is TGTGCCAGCAGCCCGAATATGGGGGACCCCTACGAGCAGTACTTC.

This clonotype was counted a few times. The chain recombines TRBV20-1 with TRBJ1-1; D gene uncertain. The CDR3 consists of 13 residues. CDR1 and CDR2 (germline): DFQATT, SNEGSKA (reference sequence). V was clipped by 0 bases and J by 5 bases, with 10 bases between them. CDR3 residues: CSAREGILTEAFF. Here the CDR3 DNA reads TGCAGTGCTAGAGAAGGTATATTAACTGAAGCTTTCTTT.

This sequence joins TRBV7-3 and TRBJ2-1, with TRBD1 matching over 8 bases. From germline, CDR1 is SGHTA and CDR2 FQGTGA. This CDR3 is built from 15 residues. The junction had 2 bases not matched to a gene; V was cut back by 0 bases and J by 4 bases. The CDR3 sequence: CASSLTRQGYNEQFF. The DNA for the CDR3 is TGTGCCAGCAGCTTAACGAGACAGGGGTACAATGAGCAGTTCTTC.

There are many counts of this clonotype. The chain joins TRBV5-1 to TRBJ2-3; 11 positions agree with TRBD2. Germline trimming cut 0 bases from V and 4 bases from J; bases unmatched to any gene: 4. The V gene's germline CDR1 is SGHRS and CDR2 YFSETQ. The CDR3 has 16 residues. The CDR3 DNA is TGCGCCAGCAGCTTGGGGCTAGCGGGGGGTCCAGATACGCAGTATTTT. Protein: CASSLGLAGGPDTQYF.